Ten or more counts support the clone carrying this TCR beta chain. The antigen is not known. These data belong to a study of Graves' ophthalmopathy and Graves' hyperthyroidism. For donors with ophthalmopathy, the disease showed moderate-to-severe activity, reached CAS ≥3 and NOSPECS ≥4, and had lasted under 3 months. Researchers turned away patients with other autoimmune diseases, uncontrolled infections, pregnancy or lactation. RNA transcripts yielded amplified TCR beta CDR3 regions. First-round RT-PCR used HTBI primers; second-round multiplex PCR followed. TCRdb independently ran MiXCR on the multiplex PCR reads; one entry per CDR3 protein. Of about 740,000 distinct CDR3 sequences listed, 40% were seen once; the top ten hold around 40%. General study findings and limits: The model's prediction of ophthalmopathy progression had approximately 67% sensitivity and 72% to 80% specificity. From stable hyperthyroidism, ophthalmopathy was separated by a 13-signature model with about 88% sensitivity and under 84% specificity.

Germline V CDR1 and CDR2: LNHNV, YYDKDF (reference sequence). The CDR3 spans 14 residues. V lost 1 base and J lost 1, with 7 bases in between. This TCR was recovered from an adult man with Graves' ophthalmopathy. Material for sequencing was peripheral blood. The chain employs TRBV15 and TRBJ1-2; D uncertain. The CDR3 nucleotides are TGTGCCACCAGCAGAGCAGCGATTAACTATGGCTACACCTTC. This translates into CATSRAAINYGYTF.